This TCR beta chain was observed in a study of blood T cells in healthy people across ages. Germline CDR1 and CDR2: SGHRS and YFSETQ. CDR3 length: 15 residues. V lost 1 base and J lost 2, with 13 bases in between. A second about 7 to 11 cycle PCR used barcoded and J-beta primers. With 12 random nucleotides, a template-switch adaptor tagged each individual cDNA molecule. From the 5' RACE reads, TCRdb called clonotypes with MiXCR, one entry per CDR3 protein. The table shows some 1,800,000 distinct CDR3 sequences, with 30% to 40% occurring only once. The chain links TRBV5-1 to TRBJ2-7, with D perhaps matching TRBD1 or TRBD2 (5 bases each). This clonotype was sampled from a human donor in good health. Sequencing was carried out using blood. The CDR3 coding sequence is TGCGCCAGCAGCTTGCCCCGGGACGGGACCTACGAGCAGTACTTC. The encoded protein is CASSLPRDGTYEQYF.